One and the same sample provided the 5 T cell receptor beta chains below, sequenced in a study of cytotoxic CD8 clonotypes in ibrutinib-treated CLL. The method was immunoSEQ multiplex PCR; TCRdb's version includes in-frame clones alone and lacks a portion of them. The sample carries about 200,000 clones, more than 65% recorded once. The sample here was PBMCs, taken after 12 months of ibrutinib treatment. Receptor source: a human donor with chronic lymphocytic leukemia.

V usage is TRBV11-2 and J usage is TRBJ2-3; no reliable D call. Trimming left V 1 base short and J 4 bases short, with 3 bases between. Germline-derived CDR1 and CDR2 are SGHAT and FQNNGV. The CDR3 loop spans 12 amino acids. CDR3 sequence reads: CASSLVPDTQYF. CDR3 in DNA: TGTGCCAGCAGCTTAGTCCCAGATACGCAGTATTTT.

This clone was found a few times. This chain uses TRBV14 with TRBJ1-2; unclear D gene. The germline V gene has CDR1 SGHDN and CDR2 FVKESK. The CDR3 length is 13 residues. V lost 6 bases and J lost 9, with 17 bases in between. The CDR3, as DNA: TGTGCCAGCAGGTCTCCGGGAGGCATCAGCTACACCTTC. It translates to CASRSPGGISYTF.

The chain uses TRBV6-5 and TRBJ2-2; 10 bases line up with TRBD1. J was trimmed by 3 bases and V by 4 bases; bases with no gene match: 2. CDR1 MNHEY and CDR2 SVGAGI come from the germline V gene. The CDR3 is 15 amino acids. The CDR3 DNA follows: TGTGCCAGCAGTTTCGACAGGGGGCACACCGGGGAGCTGTTTTTT. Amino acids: CASSFDRGHTGELFF.

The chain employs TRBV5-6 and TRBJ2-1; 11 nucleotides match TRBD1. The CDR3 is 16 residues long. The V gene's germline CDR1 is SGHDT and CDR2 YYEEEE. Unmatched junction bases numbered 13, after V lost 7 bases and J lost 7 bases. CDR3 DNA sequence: TGTGCCAGCGGCCTGGACAGGGGGCGATTACAGAATGAGCAGTTCTTC. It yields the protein CASGLDRGRLQNEQFF.

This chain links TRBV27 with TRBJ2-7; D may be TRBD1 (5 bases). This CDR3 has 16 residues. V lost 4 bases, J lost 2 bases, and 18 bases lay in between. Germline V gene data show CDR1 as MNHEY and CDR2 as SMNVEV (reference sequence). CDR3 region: CASSSEPRQRTYEQYF. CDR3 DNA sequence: TGTGCCAGCAGTTCAGAACCCCGACAGCGAACCTACGAGCAGTACTTC.